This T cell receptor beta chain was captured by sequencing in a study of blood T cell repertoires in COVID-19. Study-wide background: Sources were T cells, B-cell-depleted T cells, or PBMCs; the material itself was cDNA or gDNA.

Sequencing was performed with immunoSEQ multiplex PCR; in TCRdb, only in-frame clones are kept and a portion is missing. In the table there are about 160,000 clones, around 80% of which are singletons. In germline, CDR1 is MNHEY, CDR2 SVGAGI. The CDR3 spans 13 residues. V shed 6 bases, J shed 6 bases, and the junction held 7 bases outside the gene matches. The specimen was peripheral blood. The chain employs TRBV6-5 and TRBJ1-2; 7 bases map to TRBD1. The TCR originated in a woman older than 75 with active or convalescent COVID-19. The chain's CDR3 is CASSNRGSNGYTF. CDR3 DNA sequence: TGTGCCAGCAGCAACAGGGGAAGTAATGGCTACACCTTC.